This T cell receptor (beta chain) is from a study of blood T cells in healthy people across ages. Study information: T cells yielded about one barcoded beta molecule per two cells through template switching. Findings and limits, study-wide: The long-lived group displayed more naive CD4+ cells, plus higher diversity, than the aged donors did.

The use of a sample-barcoded 5' primer and a J-beta primer mix characterized a second PCR of roughly 6 to 11 cycles. TCRdb redid the calling of the 5' RACE reads with MiXCR, one entry per CDR3 protein. The sample has under 800,000 distinct CDR3 sequences, more than 20% seen once; the top ten hold roughly 3.6%. About this clonotype itself: Its specificity is unknown.

CDR3 length: 14 amino acids. With V trimmed by 6 bases and J by 6 bases, 9 bases remained unmatched. Germline V gives CDR1 ENHRY, CDR2 SYGVKD. This TCR derives from a man between 65 and 80 years old in good health. This chain joins TRBV10-3 and TRBJ2-7; TRBD1 aligns across 9 bases. The sequencing input was blood. The CDR3 sequence: CAISYRDRDREQYF. The DNA of the CDR3 is TGTGCCATCAGCTACCGGGACAGGGACCGCGAGCAGTACTTC.